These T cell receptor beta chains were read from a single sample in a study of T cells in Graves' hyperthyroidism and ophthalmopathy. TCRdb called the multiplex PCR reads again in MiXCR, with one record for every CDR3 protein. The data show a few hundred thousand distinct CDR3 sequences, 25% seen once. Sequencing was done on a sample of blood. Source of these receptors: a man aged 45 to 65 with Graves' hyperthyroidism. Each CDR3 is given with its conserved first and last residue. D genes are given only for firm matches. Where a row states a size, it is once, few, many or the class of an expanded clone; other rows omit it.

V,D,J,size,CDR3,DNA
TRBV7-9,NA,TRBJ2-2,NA,CASSRPSGPNTGELFF,TGTGCCAGCAGTCGGCCTTCGGGCCCTAACACCGGGGAGCTGTTTTTT
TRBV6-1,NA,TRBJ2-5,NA,CASSEYTGRQETQYF,TGTGCCAGCAGTGAATATACAGGGAGACAAGAGACCCAGTACTTC
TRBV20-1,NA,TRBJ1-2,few,CSASAGGNGYTF,TGCAGTGCTAGTGCGGGGGGGAATGGCTACACCTTC
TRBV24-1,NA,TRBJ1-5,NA,CATSDFGRNQPQHF,TGTGCCACCAGTGATTTTGGCAGGAATCAGCCCCAGCATTTT
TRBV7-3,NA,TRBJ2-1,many,CASSLIGGPYNEQFF,TGTGCCAGCAGCTTAATTGGCGGCCCCTACAATGAGCAGTTCTTC
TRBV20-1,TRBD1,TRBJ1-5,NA,CSARATGGHDQPQHF,TGCAGTGCTAGGGCGACAGGGGGGCACGATCAGCCCCAGCATTTT
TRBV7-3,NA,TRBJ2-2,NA,CASSPKLTGELFF,TGTGCCAGCAGCCCCAAACTGACCGGGGAGCTGTTTTTT
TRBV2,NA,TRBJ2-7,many,CASSERRHEQYF,TGTGCCAGCAGTGAACGACGGCACGAGCAGTACTTC
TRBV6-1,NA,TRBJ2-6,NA,CASSDPQASGANVLTF,TGTGCCAGCAGTGACCCTCAGGCTTCTGGGGCCAACGTCCTGACTTTC
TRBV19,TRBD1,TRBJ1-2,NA,CASRRTGRLADGYTF,TGTGCCAGTAGGAGGACAGGGAGACTCGCGGATGGCTACACCTTC
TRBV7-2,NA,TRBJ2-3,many,CASSRGQPTTTDTQYF,TGTGCCAGCAGCCGCGGTCAGCCCACCACCACAGATACGCAGTATTTT
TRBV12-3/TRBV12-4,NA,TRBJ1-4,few,CASSALENEKLFF,TGTGCCAGCTCCGCGCTCGAGAATGAAAAACTGTTTTTT
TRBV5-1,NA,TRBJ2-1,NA,CASSPSQTGTLNEQFF,TGCGCCAGCAGCCCTTCGCAAACCGGGACGTTGAATGAGCAGTTCTTC
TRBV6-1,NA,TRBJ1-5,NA,CASSPDRMVNQPQHF,TGTGCCAGCAGTCCAGACCGGATGGTCAATCAGCCCCAGCATTTT
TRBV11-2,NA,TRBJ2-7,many,CASSFGTVPYEQYF,TGTGCCAGCAGCTTCGGGACTGTTCCCTACGAGCAGTACTTC
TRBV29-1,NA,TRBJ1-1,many,CSVPYGGTEAFF,TGCAGCGTTCCCTACGGGGGAACTGAAGCTTTCTTT
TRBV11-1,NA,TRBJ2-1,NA,CASSLRTPNEQFF,TGTGCCAGCAGCTTACGGACTCCGAATGAGCAGTTCTTC
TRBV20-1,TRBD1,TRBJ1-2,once,CSAAGTGGWDGYTF,TGCAGTGCCGCCGGGACAGGGGGCTGGGATGGCTACACCTTC
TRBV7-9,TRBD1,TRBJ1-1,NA,CAISWTGGGTEAFF,TGTGCCATCAGTTGGACAGGGGGCGGCACTGAAGCTTTCTTT
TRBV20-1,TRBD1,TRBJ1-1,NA,CSARAPGTVNTEAFF,TGCAGTGCTAGAGCACCCGGGACAGTCAATACTGAAGCTTTCTTT
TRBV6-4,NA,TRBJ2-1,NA,CASSYGSGARNEQFF,TGTGCCAGCAGTTACGGGTCGGGAGCGAGGAATGAGCAGTTCTTC
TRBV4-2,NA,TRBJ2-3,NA,CASSQDRRDTQYF,TGTGCCAGCAGCCAAGACAGGAGAGATACGCAGTATTTT